Below, 21 T cell receptor beta chains from the same sample are listed, as sequenced in a study of PD-L1 blockade in urothelial cancer. Using immunoSEQ multiplex PCR, the repertoire was profiled, and TCRdb retains in-frame clones only, with some absent. This sample carries about 37,000 clones, 82% of them seen once, and the ten largest clones take around 19%. This material consisted of PBMCs, taken around atezolizumab (anti-PD-L1) treatment. The receptors stem from a man between 60 and 75 years old with urothelial cancer.

This chain joins TRBV19 and TRBJ2-5; 8 bases align to TRBD1. V was clipped by 4 bases and J by 5 bases; unmatched bases: 0. The CDR3 is 12 residues long. The germline CDR1 and CDR2 sequences are LNHDA and SQIVND (reference sequence). For the CDR3, the DNA is TGTGCCAGTAGTAGGGACAGGGAGACCCAGTACTTC. It is translated as CASSRDRETQYF.

The chain combines TRBV5-1 with TRBJ2-5; D is unclear. Trimming left V 0 bases short and J 0 bases short, with 6 bases between. The CDR3 length is 14 residues. In germline, CDR1 is SGHRS, CDR2 YFSETQ. The CDR3 region has the DNA TGCGCCAGCAGCTTGGGAGGTGACCAAGAGACCCAGTACTTC. Its translation is CASSLGGDQETQYF.

The chain carries TRBV2 and TRBJ2-1; 10 nucleotides line up with TRBD1. Germline V lookup: CDR1 SNHLY, CDR2 FYNNEI. V shed 8 bases, J shed 8 bases, and the junction held 6 bases outside the gene matches. This CDR3 is built from 13 residues. CDR3 protein: CASAGQGNDEQFF. In DNA, the CDR3 is TGTGCCAGCGCGGGACAGGGGAACGATGAGCAGTTCTTC.

The chain joins TRBV15 to TRBJ1-1, with D tentatively TRBD1 (6 bases). The V gene lost 0 bases and the J gene lost 7 bases, with 18 bases spanning the gap. CDR3 size: 16 residues. Germline V gene sequence: CDR1 LNHNV, CDR2 YYDKDF (reference sequence). CDR3 nucleotide sequence: TGTGCCACCAGCAGAGAAGGGGGGGCTGCCCTGGGTGAAGCTTTCTTT. Residues: CATSREGGAALGEAFF.

J is TRBJ2-1 and V is TRBV19; TRBD2 agrees at 7 bases. Germline V gene data show CDR1 as LNHDA and CDR2 as SQIVND (reference sequence). V lost 6 bases, J lost 0 bases, and 5 bases stayed unmatched. This CDR3 is 15 amino acids long. The CDR3 DNA reads as TGTGCCAGTAGCCCCCGGGGGGACTCCTACAATGAGCAGTTCTTC. Its protein is CASSPRGDSYNEQFF.

The CDR3 sequence: CASSNNRGAETQYF. DNA of the CDR3: TGTGCCAGCAGCAATAACAGGGGAGCGGAGACCCAGTACTTC. The J gene is TRBJ2-5, the V gene TRBV28; TRBD1 aligns across 7 bases. V shed 6 bases, J shed 5 bases, and the junction held 9 bases outside the gene matches. The length of the CDR3 is 14 residues. Germline lookup yields CDR1 MDHEN and CDR2 SYDVKM.

V usage is TRBV19 and J usage is TRBJ1-5; D gene unclear. V lost 7 bases, J lost 0 bases, and 16 bases lay in between. The CDR3 totals 16 residues. Germline V CDR1 and CDR2: LNHDA, SQIVND (reference sequence). The CDR3 reads CASTPPGIYSNQPQHF. CDR3 nucleotides: TGTGCCAGTACCCCCCCAGGAATATATAGCAATCAGCCCCAGCATTTT.

This clone showed up just once. V is TRBV28 and J is TRBJ2-7; TRBD1 aligns across 8 bases. Germline assignment: CDR1 MDHEN and CDR2 SYDVKM. The V gene end was trimmed by 10 bases and the J gene end by 3 bases; junction bases not matched to a gene: 5. The CDR3 loop spans 12 amino acids. The CDR3 protein is CATLGQGYEQYF. DNA of the CDR3: TGTGCCACCCTCGGACAGGGCTACGAGCAGTACTTC.

About this clone itself: One junction end does not reproduce the germline sequence, and a read error may be involved. V and J are TRBV6-5 and TRBJ1-5, with D hard to call. Germline CDR1 reads MNHEY; CDR2 reads SVGAGI. This CDR3 has 16 residues. CDR3 amino acids: CASSYSTGESNQPQHF. The CDR3 DNA reads TGTGCCAGCAGCTACTCGACTGGGGAGAGCAATCAGCCCCAGCATTTT.

V is TRBV6-1 and J is TRBJ2-5; 9 bases map to TRBD1. Germline CDR1 is MNHNS and CDR2 is SASEGT. This CDR3 region has 15 residues. V was clipped by 6 bases and J by 5 bases; unmatched bases: 10. CDR3 sequence: CASSKGQGRWETQYF. The CDR3 DNA follows: TGTGCCAGCAGCAAAGGACAGGGGAGATGGGAGACCCAGTACTTC.

In its sample, this clone was seen a few times. The chain has TRBV30 and TRBJ1-5; 8 bases line up with TRBD1. This CDR3 region has 14 residues. J lost 7 bases, V lost 1 base, and 6 bases had no gene match. Per germline, CDR1 GTSNPN and CDR2 SVGIG (reference sequence). The CDR3 is CAWSDRQGTQPQHF. The CDR3 bases are TGTGCCTGGAGTGACCGACAGGGGACCCAGCCCCAGCATTTT. Using reference TRBV30 and TRBJ1-5 for the parts outside the CDR3, the full variable domain is SQTIHQWPATLVQPVGSPLSLECTVEGTSNPNLYWYRQAAGRGLQLLFYSVGIGQISSEVPQNLSASRPQDRQFILSSKKLLLSDSGFYLCAWSDRQGTQPQHFGDGTRLSIL.

The chain is built from TRBV28 and TRBJ2-7; D might be TRBD1 (8 bases). CDR1 MDHEN and CDR2 SYDVKM come from the germline V gene. V dropped 6 bases and J dropped 6 bases, with 27 bases sitting between them. The CDR3 runs 17 residues. In nucleotides, the CDR3 is TGTGCCAGCAGACTCGACAGGGGAGGGGGGGTTGCAAGCGAGCAGTACTTC. Its translation: CASRLDRGGGVASEQYF.

In this sample, this clone turned up a few times. The chain uses TRBV18 and TRBJ1-5; D might be TRBD1 (5 bases). The V gene's germline CDR1 is KGHSH and CDR2 LQKENI. V was trimmed by 6 bases and J by 3 bases, leaving 21 bases between them. The CDR3 has 17 residues. CDR3 bases: TGTGCCAGCTCCAATCTCGTTGCGGGGCCGTTCAATCAGCCCCAGCATTTT. Amino acids: CASSNLVAGPFNQPQHF.

In this sample, this clone turned up once. The gene calls are TRBV28 and TRBJ2-7; tentative D call: TRBD2 (5 bases). CDR3 length: 12 residues. Germline CDR1 reads MDHEN; CDR2 reads SYDVKM. The V end lost 7 bases, the J end lost 6 bases, and 13 bases lay between the germline ends. CDR3 in DNA: TGTGCCAGCACCGAGAGAGGGAGCGAGCAGTACTTC. Translation gives CASTERGSEQYF.

V and J are TRBV5-4 and TRBJ2-2, with TRBD1 as a possible D gene (5 bases). The ends were cut back, 0 bases at V and 4 bases at J, with 13 bases in the middle. Germline assignment: CDR1 SGHNT and CDR2 YYREEE (reference sequence). The CDR3 is made up of 16 amino acids. The CDR3 reads CASSLDSGRVTGELFF. Here the CDR3 DNA reads TGTGCCAGCAGCTTGGATTCAGGGCGCGTCACCGGGGAGCTGTTTTTT.

J is TRBJ2-3 and V is TRBV27, with 9 positions matching TRBD2. Per the germline V gene, CDR1 is MNHEY and CDR2 is SMNVEV (reference sequence). V shed 4 bases, J shed 0 bases, and the junction held 5 bases outside the gene matches. The CDR3 is made up of 16 amino acids. CDR3 nucleotides: TGTGCCAGCAGTTCCCTGACTAGCGGTAGCACAGATACGCAGTATTTT. It is translated as CASSSLTSGSTDTQYF.

The chain has TRBV28 and TRBJ2-2; 14 bases line up with TRBD2. Germline values: CDR1 MDHEN, CDR2 SYDVKM. The CDR3 has 19 amino acids. The J segment lost 6 bases and the V segment lost 7 bases, leaving 16 bases of the junction unmatched. In DNA form, the CDR3 reads TGTGCCAGCACCAACCCCTTTAGACTAGCGGGGGGGGGCGCCGGGGAGCTGTTTTTT. Amino acids: CASTNPFRLAGGGAGELFF.

V usage is TRBV2 and J usage is TRBJ1-6, with D hard to call. The CDR3 is made up of 15 amino acids. V was pared by 3 bases and J by 0 bases, with 6 bases between. The germline gives CDR1 SNHLY, CDR2 FYNNEI. The CDR3 nucleotides read TGTGCCAGCAGTGACACAAACTCCTATAATTCACCCCTCCACTTT. Its translation: CASSDTNSYNSPLHF. The variable domain in full, with the rest retrieved from reference TRBV2 and TRBJ1-6, is EPEVTQTPSHQVTQMGQEVILRCVPISNHLYFYWYRQILGQKVEFLVSFYNNEISEKSEIFDDQFSVERPDGSNFTLKIRSTKLEDSAMYFCASSDTNSYNSPLHFGNGTRLTVT.

This chain links TRBV19 with TRBJ2-7, with 7 nucleotides matching TRBD1. The CDR3 length is 14 residues. The junction had 13 bases not matched to a gene; V was cut back by 7 bases and J by 7 bases. CDR1 and CDR2 from the germline V gene are LNHDA and SQIVND (reference sequence). The chain's CDR3 is CASTQTPDRAEQYF. DNA of the CDR3: TGTGCCAGTACCCAAACTCCAGACAGGGCGGAGCAGTACTTC.

The genes are TRBV28 and TRBJ1-2; the D is unclear. The ends were cut back, 3 bases at V and 7 bases at J, with 12 bases in the middle. This CDR3 spans 13 amino acids. Germline V CDR1 and CDR2: MDHEN, SYDVKM. The CDR3 loop reads CASSFGEPPGYTF. The DNA of the CDR3 is TGTGCCAGCAGTTTTGGGGAGCCGCCTGGCTACACCTTC.

The table lists this clone with a few counts. The chain carries TRBV9 and TRBJ2-2, with D possibly TRBD2 on 5 matching bases. Per the germline V gene, CDR1 is SGDLS and CDR2 is YYNGEE. The CDR3 covers 14 residues. Trimming removed 3 bases from V and 4 bases from J, with 10 bases in between. The CDR3 here is CASSARELTGELFF. CDR3 in DNA: TGTGCCAGCAGCGCAAGGGAGCTCACCGGGGAGCTGTTTTTT.